The rows below give T cell receptor beta chains drawn from one sample of a study of control samples from healthy donors and cancer patients. The method was immunoSEQ multiplex PCR; TCRdb's version includes in-frame clones alone and lacks a portion of them. Of more than 100,000 clones in the sample, 85% to 90% are singletons; the top ten hold over 6.5%. The sequenced material came from PBMCs. The receptors were sampled from a man aged 45-65 years with head and neck cancer. The CDR3 runs from the conserved cysteine through the conserved F or W. Fields, in order: V gene, clone size, J gene, D gene, CDR3 DNA, CDR3 protein. The D gene is left open where the match is weak. Part of the rows lack a size; the others show once, few, many or a class for expanded clones.

v_call: TRBV2; clone_size: .; j_call: TRBJ1-1; d_call: .; cdr3_nt: TGTGCCAGCACCTCCCTCGCGTACACTGAAGCTTTCTTT; cdr3_aa: CASTSLAYTEAFF
v_call: TRBV7-6; clone_size: .; j_call: TRBJ2-3; d_call: TRBD2; cdr3_nt: TGTGCCAGCAGCTTATTCAGCGGGAGGACGGATACGCAGTATTTT; cdr3_aa: CASSLFSGRTDTQYF
v_call: TRBV10-3; clone_size: .; j_call: TRBJ2-7; d_call: TRBD1; cdr3_nt: TGTGCCATATTCCGACAGGGAGCCGGCGAGCAGTACTTC; cdr3_aa: CAIFRQGAGEQYF
v_call: TRBV5-6; clone_size: .; j_call: TRBJ2-1; d_call: .; cdr3_nt: TGTGCCAGCAGGTTGGTTCGGGCGGGTGAGCAGTTCTTC; cdr3_aa: CASRLVRAGEQFF
v_call: TRBV18; clone_size: .; j_call: TRBJ1-5; d_call: .; cdr3_nt: TGTGCCAGTTCCAGGGAATCTCAGCCCCAGCATTTT; cdr3_aa: CASSRESQPQHF
v_call: TRBV7-9; clone_size: .; j_call: TRBJ2-2; d_call: TRBD2; cdr3_nt: TGTGCCAGCAGCCCTAGCGGGAGGGCGAACACCGGGGAGCTGTTTTTT; cdr3_aa: CASSPSGRANTGELFF
v_call: TRBV7-2; clone_size: .; j_call: TRBJ2-1; d_call: .; cdr3_nt: TGTGCCAGCAGCTACGGTGCCCCCTACAATGAGCAGTTCTTC; cdr3_aa: CASSYGAPYNEQFF
v_call: TRBV6-6; clone_size: .; j_call: TRBJ2-7; d_call: .; cdr3_nt: TGTGCCAGCAGGCAAACAGGGACCCTCTACGAGCAGTACTTC; cdr3_aa: CASRQTGTLYEQYF
v_call: TRBV29-1; clone_size: .; j_call: TRBJ1-1; d_call: TRBD1; cdr3_nt: TGCAGCGTAAGGACAGGGGGTGGGACTGAAGCTTTCTTT; cdr3_aa: CSVRTGGGTEAFF
v_call: TRBV30; clone_size: .; j_call: TRBJ1-4; d_call: TRBD1; cdr3_nt: TGTGCCTGGGGGACCGGGACAGGGGATGGAAAACTGTTTTTT; cdr3_aa: CAWGTGTGDGKLFF
v_call: TRBV13; clone_size: .; j_call: TRBJ1-3; d_call: TRBD1; cdr3_nt: TGTGCCAGCCAAAGGACAGGCTCTGGAAACACCATATATTTT; cdr3_aa: CASQRTGSGNTIYF
v_call: TRBV29-1; clone_size: .; j_call: TRBJ1-1; d_call: TRBD1; cdr3_nt: TGCAGCGGGGGACAGGTGGGCACTGAAGCTTTCTTT; cdr3_aa: CSGGQVGTEAFF
v_call: TRBV5-1; clone_size: .; j_call: TRBJ1-2; d_call: .; cdr3_nt: TGCGCCAGCAGCTTTGGAGGCTCGACAGGAGGGATTGGATACACCTTC; cdr3_aa: CASSFGGSTGGIGYTF
v_call: TRBV7-9; clone_size: .; j_call: TRBJ2-7; d_call: .; cdr3_nt: TGTGCCAGCAGCTTAGCGGGGGCGTGGACCTACGAGCAGTACTTC; cdr3_aa: CASSLAGAWTYEQYF
v_call: TRBV7-6; clone_size: .; j_call: TRBJ2-2; d_call: TRBD1; cdr3_nt: TGTGCCAGCAGCCCACCCCGGACAGGGTCAACCGGGGAGCTGTTTTTT; cdr3_aa: CASSPPRTGSTGELFF
v_call: TRBV7-2; clone_size: once; j_call: TRBJ1-1; d_call: TRBD1; cdr3_nt: TGTGCCAGCAGCGCCGGGACAGGGGTAGTTGGGACTGAAGCTTTCTTT; cdr3_aa: CASSAGTGVVGTEAFF
v_call: TRBV3-1/TRBV3-2; clone_size: .; j_call: TRBJ1-3; d_call: .; cdr3_nt: TGTGCCAGCAGCCAGTTGCCCGGGGTGCCTGGAAACACCATATATTTT; cdr3_aa: CASSQLPGVPGNTIYF
v_call: TRBV18; clone_size: .; j_call: TRBJ2-7; d_call: .; cdr3_nt: TGTGCCAGCTCACCCCCTAGCGAATACGAGCAGTACTTC; cdr3_aa: CASSPPSEYEQYF
v_call: TRBV7-2; clone_size: once; j_call: TRBJ1-2; d_call: TRBD1; cdr3_nt: TGTGCCAGCAGCCTGGACAGGGGAGACGGCTACACCTTC; cdr3_aa: CASSLDRGDGYTF
v_call: TRBV7-3; clone_size: .; j_call: TRBJ1-1; d_call: .; cdr3_nt: TGTGCCAGCAGCTTAGACGGTCAGAACACTGAAGCTTTCTTT; cdr3_aa: CASSLDGQNTEAFF
v_call: TRBV5-1; clone_size: .; j_call: TRBJ1-2; d_call: TRBD1; cdr3_nt: TGCGCCAGCAGCTTACAGGGGGCTGCTGGCTACACCTTC; cdr3_aa: CASSLQGAAGYTF
v_call: TRBV7-9; clone_size: .; j_call: TRBJ1-2; d_call: TRBD1; cdr3_nt: TGTGCCAGCAGTCGACCCAGACAGGGGCTATATGGCTACACCTTC; cdr3_aa: CASSRPRQGLYGYTF
v_call: TRBV5-1; clone_size: .; j_call: TRBJ1-2; d_call: .; cdr3_nt: TGCGCCAGCAGCTTGGATGGATATTATGGCTACACCTTC; cdr3_aa: CASSLDGYYGYTF
v_call: TRBV6-5; clone_size: .; j_call: TRBJ1-5; d_call: .; cdr3_nt: TGTGCCAGCAGTTCTTTTGTAGGGGGTCCGGCCCAGCATTTT; cdr3_aa: CASSSFVGGPAQHF
v_call: TRBV6-5; clone_size: .; j_call: TRBJ2-2; d_call: .; cdr3_nt: TGTGCCAGCAGTTACTTGAGACTGAGCACCGGGGAGCTGTTTTTT; cdr3_aa: CASSYLRLSTGELFF
v_call: TRBV30; clone_size: .; j_call: TRBJ1-1; d_call: .; cdr3_nt: TGTGCCTGGCGACGGGACGGGTTAGGCTTGGCTGAAGCTTTCTTT; cdr3_aa: CAWRRDGLGLAEAFF
v_call: TRBV6-6; clone_size: .; j_call: TRBJ2-7; d_call: TRBD2; cdr3_nt: TGTGCCAGCAGTTACTCGAGTCTAGCGGACTCCTACGAGCAGTACTTC; cdr3_aa: CASSYSSLADSYEQYF
v_call: TRBV6-6; clone_size: .; j_call: TRBJ1-4; d_call: .; cdr3_nt: TGTGCCAGCAGCCTTGCCTATTACCTTAGAGAAAAACTGTTTTTT; cdr3_aa: CASSLAYYLREKLFF
v_call: TRBV7-9; clone_size: few; j_call: TRBJ1-2; d_call: TRBD1; cdr3_nt: TGTGCCAGCAGCCGCGCCCCCCAGGGGGGTAACTATGGCTACACCTTC; cdr3_aa: CASSRAPQGGNYGYTF
v_call: TRBV5-4; clone_size: .; j_call: TRBJ1-2; d_call: TRBD1; cdr3_nt: TGTGCCAGCAGCGGGACAGGCGTACTCTATGGCTACACCTTC; cdr3_aa: CASSGTGVLYGYTF
v_call: TRBV6-1; clone_size: .; j_call: TRBJ1-5; d_call: .; cdr3_nt: TGTGCCAGCAGTGAAGGGGGCACTCGCCCGGGCAATCAGCCCCAGCATTTT; cdr3_aa: CASSEGGTRPGNQPQHF
v_call: TRBV10-2; clone_size: .; j_call: TRBJ2-1; d_call: TRBD1; cdr3_nt: TGCGCCAGCAGTGAGGGGACAGACAGGGAGCAGTTCTTC; cdr3_aa: CASSEGTDREQFF
v_call: TRBV27; clone_size: .; j_call: TRBJ2-1; d_call: .; cdr3_nt: TGTGCCAGCAGTTTAGGTTCCTTTAATGAGCAGTTCTTC; cdr3_aa: CASSLGSFNEQFF
v_call: TRBV28; clone_size: .; j_call: TRBJ1-6; d_call: .; cdr3_nt: TGTGCCAGCAGCTTGGCAGCGGATTATTCACCCCTCCACTTT; cdr3_aa: CASSLAADYSPLHF
v_call: TRBV3-1/TRBV3-2; clone_size: .; j_call: TRBJ2-7; d_call: TRBD2; cdr3_nt: TGTGCCAGCAGCCAACGACTAGCGGAGGCCTACGAGCAGTACTTC; cdr3_aa: CASSQRLAEAYEQYF
v_call: TRBV2; clone_size: .; j_call: TRBJ1-1; d_call: .; cdr3_nt: TGTGCCAGCAGCCCTACAGTTCCTATCACTGAAGCTTTCTTT; cdr3_aa: CASSPTVPITEAFF
v_call: TRBV29-1; clone_size: .; j_call: TRBJ2-1; d_call: TRBD1; cdr3_nt: TGCAGCGTTGAGTGGGACAGGAACAATGAGCAGTTCTTC; cdr3_aa: CSVEWDRNNEQFF
v_call: TRBV6-5; clone_size: few; j_call: TRBJ1-1; d_call: .; cdr3_nt: TGTGCCAGCAGTTACTCGGGCTCTGGGGGCCACACTGAAGCTTTCTTT; cdr3_aa: CASSYSGSGGHTEAFF
v_call: TRBV2; clone_size: .; j_call: TRBJ2-1; d_call: .; cdr3_nt: TGTGCCAGTGAAATCGGGGACAATGAGCAGTTCTTC; cdr3_aa: CASEIGDNEQFF
v_call: TRBV10-2; clone_size: .; j_call: TRBJ2-5; d_call: .; cdr3_nt: TGCGCCAGCATAGAGCGAGGGGACCAAGAGACCCAGTACTTC; cdr3_aa: CASIERGDQETQYF
v_call: TRBV19; clone_size: .; j_call: TRBJ1-2; d_call: TRBD1; cdr3_nt: TGTGCCAGTACCACCGGGACAGGGGGTCGCCTATCCTATGGCTACACCTTC; cdr3_aa: CASTTGTGGRLSYGYTF
v_call: TRBV11-2; clone_size: .; j_call: TRBJ2-2; d_call: .; cdr3_nt: TGTGCCAGCAGCTACGCCCGGGGGGAGCTGTTTTTT; cdr3_aa: CASSYARGELFF
v_call: TRBV6-5; clone_size: once; j_call: TRBJ2-1; d_call: TRBD2; cdr3_nt: TGTGCCACCAGTTACTCATTAGCGGGGAAGGCTGAGCAGTTCTTC; cdr3_aa: CATSYSLAGKAEQFF